These T cell receptor beta chains were read from a single sample in a study of TIL therapy for anti-PD-1-resistant metastatic lung cancer. Method: immunoSEQ multiplex PCR; TCRdb's copy keeps in-frame clones and lacks some. Of some 57,000 clones in the sample, about nine tenths were seen once. Sequencing used blood, obtained at baseline. These receptors all stem from a person between 25 and 79 years old with non-small cell lung cancer. CDR3s leave out the opening cysteine and the closing phenylalanine or tryptophan. The D gene is left open where the match is weak.

>TRBV5-8|TRBJ1-3|.
ASSLILSVSGNTIY
>TRBV5-1|TRBJ2-7|TRBD2
ASSLRTSGPYEQY
>TRBV19|TRBJ2-3|.
ASSSRQGTDTQY
>TRBV30|TRBJ2-3|TRBD2
AWTLGGGTDTQY
>TRBV2|TRBJ2-3|TRBD2
ASSDFRTSGTTDTQY
>TRBV5-1|TRBJ2-2|.
ASSLVSGRDTGELF
>TRBV12-5|TRBJ2-7|TRBD1
ASGLVWDSTYEQY
>TRBV12-3/TRBV12-4|TRBJ1-6|.
ASRNTGSAPLH
>TRBV4-1|TRBJ2-1|.
ASSQEGPIRGEQF
>TRBV30|TRBJ1-3|.
AWSVGGNTIY
>TRBV6-4|TRBJ1-3|.
ASSAGPRSGNTIY
>TRBV27|TRBJ2-1|TRBD2
ASSLPGGNEQF
>TRBV28|TRBJ1-2|.
ASSYRVTGYT
>TRBV19|TRBJ2-3|TRBD2
ASSRKIAGGDTQY
>TRBV6-1|TRBJ2-7|.
ASSDKWQGGHEQY
>TRBV30|TRBJ2-2|TRBD2
AWRSGAGGQTGELF
>TRBV6-1|TRBJ1-5|TRBD1
ASSVHTNRGRGNQPQH
>TRBV19|TRBJ1-4|.
ATRQVIDEKLF
>TRBV3-1/TRBV3-2|TRBJ2-3|TRBD2
ASSQAFGGGALDTQY
>TRBV28|TRBJ2-7|TRBD1
ASSPLGTGIYEQY
>TRBV4-1|TRBJ1-2|.
ASSQEGVGGGYGYT
>TRBV6-2/TRBV6-3|TRBJ2-7|.
ASSYPQGLAYEQY
>TRBV6-1|TRBJ1-1|.
ASSEVEGPLDTEAF
>TRBV3-1/TRBV3-2|TRBJ2-7|.
ASGRGGEQY
>TRBV19|TRBJ1-1|.
ASSIVWGRRGTEAF
>TRBV6-5|TRBJ2-7|TRBD1
ASSSAGTGLREQY
>TRBV28|TRBJ2-2|TRBD2
ASTLGLATGELF
>TRBV6-2/TRBV6-3|TRBJ2-1|.
ASSYPTSEQDSSYNEQF
>TRBV10-3|TRBJ1-4|.
AISVRQGNEKLF
>TRBV7-2|TRBJ2-3|.
ASSLALALGDTQY
>TRBV19|TRBJ1-1|.
ASSINLRGPEAF
>TRBV4-1|TRBJ2-7|TRBD2
ASSPERGPLYEQY
>TRBV9|TRBJ2-7|.
ASSIPSHRYEQY
>TRBV5-1|TRBJ2-7|TRBD2
ASSLEEFASGMNEQY
>TRBV24-1|TRBJ1-2|.
ATSSFLGYGYT
>TRBV20-1|TRBJ2-1|.
SAWLYNEQF
>TRBV5-1|TRBJ1-1|.
ASSLAVGVDEAF
>TRBV19|TRBJ1-2|.
ASTPGIANYGYT
>TRBV28|TRBJ2-3|TRBD2
ASSPGGLAGRDTQY
>TRBV19|TRBJ1-2|.
ASSTIGGRGGVYGYT
>TRBV27|TRBJ1-1|TRBD1
ASSTRDRMNTEAF
>TRBV24-1|TRBJ2-1|.
ATSVEHPSSYNEQF
>TRBV4-1|TRBJ2-1|.
ASSQDSPAYNEQF
>TRBV3-1/TRBV3-2|TRBJ2-1|TRBD1
ASSQAAGTGKNEQF
>TRBV20-1|TRBJ1-1|TRBD1
SASTGVTEAF
>TRBV28|TRBJ2-1|TRBD1
ASSFSHRGRLINEQF
>TRBV12-5|TRBJ1-2|.
ASGTTTGSYGYT
>TRBV9|TRBJ2-7|.
ASSDDSYEQY
>TRBV4-1|TRBJ2-2|TRBD1
ASSQDHRGLGELF
>TRBV7-6|TRBJ1-1|TRBD1
ASSLNTGGTTEAF
>TRBV19|TRBJ1-1|TRBD1
ASTTSNRGNTEAF
>TRBV12-3/TRBV12-4|TRBJ1-1|.
ASSLPVGLVF